This T cell receptor beta chain was recovered during a study of CXCR3-negative and CXCR3-positive naive CD8 T cells. The study, taken as a whole, reports: After cryopreservation, CXCR3 expression dropped partially; most assays used fresh PBMCs. In both naive subsets diversity was comparably high, whereas memory CD8+ cells showed much lower diversity. Memory cells differed in TRBV-TRBJ usage, but naive CXCR3-negative and CXCR3-positive cells had similar usage.

As concerns this clonotype: Its antigen remains unidentified.

Every CD8+ subset sample held a few hundred thousand flow-sorted cells, done in triplicate. The libraries of TRB cDNA were prepared using 5' RACE with UMI labels. TCRdb re-called the 5' RACE reads, yielding one record per CDR3 amino acid sequence without DNA. The record lists 45,000 to 55,000 distinct CDR3 sequences, of which the ten most abundant hold 15%. The material sequenced was memory CD8+ T cells from blood. This clonotype was sampled from a human donor in good health. Some clones in this sample may be carry-over from other donors' samples.

The CDR3 sequence: CASSGLGAYEQYF. V usage is TRBV25-1 and J usage is TRBJ2-7; the D call from TCRdb, TRBD2, cannot be confirmed without DNA. The CDR3 covers 13 residues. Germline V gene sequence: CDR1 MGHDK, CDR2 SYGVNS.